Shown below are 21 T cell receptor beta chains from a single sample sequenced in a study of technical replicates of blood from several donors. Sequencing was performed with immunoSEQ multiplex PCR; in TCRdb, only in-frame clones are kept and a portion is missing. This sample has about 97,000 clones; 95% to 97% occur once, and the top ten carry around 0.35%. The sample taken for sequencing was T cells isolated from PBMCs. The receptors originated from a human donor in good health.

The chain employs TRBV2 and TRBJ1-4; tentatively, D is TRBD1 (5 bases). The CDR3 spans 13 residues. The V and J ends lost 8 bases and 5 bases respectively, with 12 bases between them. Germline V gene data show CDR1 as SNHLY and CDR2 as FYNNEI. The CDR3 DNA reads TGTGCCAGCGAATGGGGGGTAAATGAAAAACTGTTTTTT. It yields the protein CASEWGVNEKLFF.

In its sample, this clone was seen once. The chain recombines TRBV5-5 with TRBJ2-7; TRBD1 is a possible D gene (6 bases). The CDR3 runs 15 residues. Germline V gene data show CDR1 as SGHKS and CDR2 as YYEKEE (reference sequence). Trimming pared 0 bases from V and 5 bases from J, leaving 15 bases between. The CDR3 DNA is TGTGCCAGCAGCTTGGTCTACAGGGAAGTGAACGAGCAGTACTTC. Translated: CASSLVYREVNEQYF.

The rearrangement links TRBV12-5 to TRBJ2-1; TRBD2 matches 8 bases. V lost 4 bases and J lost 8; bases outside the gene matches: 13. The CDR3 length is 16 residues. Germline V gives CDR1 LGHNT, CDR2 FRNRAP. The CDR3 reads CASGSTGRAMFDEQFF. The CDR3 region has the DNA TGTGCTAGTGGTTCAACCGGGAGGGCCATGTTCGATGAGCAGTTCTTC.

V is TRBV6-5 and J is TRBJ2-2; the D gene is possibly TRBD2 (5 bases). This CDR3 has 15 amino acids. V lost 4 bases to trimming and J lost 2 bases, with 11 bases between them. Germline CDR1 MNHEY, CDR2 SVGAGI. CDR3 coding DNA: TGTGCCAGCAGTTCCTTTCGGGGAAACACCGGGGAGCTGTTTTTT. Its protein product is CASSSFRGNTGELFF.

V is TRBV29-1 and J is TRBJ2-1, with no clear D. V was cut by 0 bases and J by 5 bases, with 14 bases left in between. Per germline, CDR1 SQVTM and CDR2 ANQGSEA. This CDR3 spans 15 amino acids. In DNA form, the CDR3 reads TGCAGCGTTGAAGATATGTCAGAGGTCAACAATGAGCAGTTCTTC. Its protein is CSVEDMSEVNNEQFF.

The chain recombines TRBV27 with TRBJ2-3; 10 bases line up with TRBD2. The CDR3 spans 16 residues. In germline, CDR1 is MNHEY, CDR2 SMNVEV (reference sequence). J was trimmed by 4 bases and V by 5 bases; bases with no gene match: 9. The CDR3 DNA sequence: TGTGCCAGCAGTGGGTACCTAGCGGGAGCCCCAGATACGCAGTATTTT. The encoded protein is CASSGYLAGAPDTQYF.

This clone was detected only once. The rearrangement uses TRBV5-6 and TRBJ2-2; 8 nucleotides align to TRBD2. Looked up from germline, CDR1 is SGHDT and CDR2 is YYEEEE. V shed 0 bases, J shed 7 bases, and the junction held 5 bases outside the gene matches. The CDR3 is made up of 15 amino acids. Written as DNA, the CDR3 is TGTGCCAGCAGCTTGGGAGCGGGAGTTGTCGGGGAGCTGTTTTTT. Encoded protein: CASSLGAGVVGELFF.

This chain connects TRBV18 to TRBJ1-5, with 8 bases aligning to TRBD1. Losses at the gene ends were 5 bases for V and 6 bases for J; bases not matched to a gene: 12. From germline, CDR1 is KGHSH and CDR2 LQKENI. The CDR3 spans 16 residues. Written as DNA, the CDR3 is TGTGCCAGCTCATCGACCCGGACAGGGTGGCGTCAGCCCCAGCATTTT. Amino acids: CASSSTRTGWRQPQHF.

This clone appeared once. This rearrangement joins TRBV6-1 to TRBJ2-7; TRBD1 might be the D (6 bases). The V gene lost 7 bases and the J gene lost 2 bases, with 12 bases spanning the gap. Germline V gives CDR1 MNHNS, CDR2 SASEGT. This CDR3 spans 13 amino acids. The CDR3 DNA follows: TGTGCCAGCATGAGGGACACCACCTACGAGCAGTACTTC. This codes for CASMRDTTYEQYF.

J is TRBJ1-5 and V is TRBV27; no clear D. Trimming stripped 5 bases from V and 0 bases from J, with 8 bases between. CDR1 is MNHEY, CDR2 SMNVEV, per germline (reference sequence). This CDR3 is 14 amino acids long. The CDR3 DNA follows: TGTGCCAGCAGTCAGGATAATAGCAATCAGCCCCAGCATTTT. This gives the protein CASSQDNSNQPQHF.

The gene calls are TRBV5-5 and TRBJ2-7; D remains unclear. The germline V and J ends were trimmed by 3 bases and 0 bases, with 10 bases remaining between them. Germline CDR1 and CDR2: SGHKS and YYEKEE (reference sequence). The CDR3 loop spans 14 amino acids. CDR3 nucleotides: TGTGCCAGCAGCTCGCTATTGAGCTCCTACGAGCAGTACTTC. This codes for CASSSLLSSYEQYF.

The CDR3 protein is CASRSTGSSNGYTF. As DNA, the CDR3 is TGTGCCAGCAGGTCGACAGGTAGTTCCAATGGCTACACCTTC. The chain recombines TRBV6-1 with TRBJ1-2; D possibly corresponds to TRBD1 (6 bases). The CDR3 consists of 14 residues. Germline V gene lookup returns CDR1 MNHNS and CDR2 SASEGT. V gave up 6 bases and J gave up 6 bases, with 17 bases separating them.

This clone appeared a single time. The V and J genes are TRBV5-1 and TRBJ1-2; 8 bases agree with TRBD1. Germline CDR1 is SGHRS and CDR2 is YFSETQ. V shed 4 bases and J 0 bases; nucleotides not matched to a gene: 5. The CDR3 spans 15 residues. The CDR3 DNA reads as TGCGCCAGCAGCCTGACGACAGGGGCTAACTATGGCTACACCTTC. Translating it yields CASSLTTGANYGYTF. Combining the CDR3 with reference TRBV5-1 and TRBJ1-2 gives the whole variable domain KAGVTQTPRYLIKTRGQQVTLSCSPISGHRSVSWYQQTPGQGLQFLFEYFSETQRNKGNFPGRFSGRQFSNSRSEMNVSTLELGDSALYLCASSLTTGANYGYTFGSGTRLTVV.

The chain joins TRBV5-4 to TRBJ1-1; TRBD1 might be the D (5 bases). The CDR3 totals 13 residues. The V end was cut by 2 bases, the J end by 1 base, with 6 bases between. The germline V gene has CDR1 SGHNT and CDR2 YYREEE (reference sequence). CDR3 nucleotides: TGTGCCAGCAGCTTAAGGGGGAACACTGAAGCTTTCTTT. This sequence encodes CASSLRGNTEAFF.

The chain uses TRBV2 and TRBJ2-3, with D possibly being TRBD1 (6 bases). Germline CDR1 and CDR2: SNHLY and FYNNEI. The CDR3 sequence is 14 residues long. V was shortened by 5 bases and J by 0 bases, with 9 bases between the two germline ends. CDR3 loop: CASSTGTSTDTQYF. CDR3 DNA sequence: TGTGCCAGCAGTACCGGGACAAGCACAGATACGCAGTATTTT.

The V and J genes are TRBV4-1 and TRBJ2-7; 9 nucleotides line up with TRBD1. The germline gives CDR1 MGHRA, CDR2 YSYEKL. The V segment lost 1 base and the J segment 4 bases; nucleotides outside the gene matches: 2. The CDR3 spans 14 residues. The CDR3 nucleotides are TGCGCCAGCAGCCAAGGACAGGGGGAATACGAGCAGTACTTC. Translation gives CASSQGQGEYEQYF.

This chain uses TRBV7-3 with TRBJ2-3; D is perhaps TRBD2 (6 bases). Germline loops: CDR1 SGHTA, CDR2 FQGTGA. The length of the CDR3 is 15 residues. V was pared by 0 bases and J by 2 bases, with 9 bases between. CDR3 sequence reads: CASSLTDYDTDTQYF. Here the CDR3 DNA reads TGTGCCAGCAGCTTAACGGACTATGACACAGATACGCAGTATTTT.

This chain links TRBV29-1 with TRBJ2-7, with D uncertain. This CDR3 comprises 12 residues. Germline V gives CDR1 SQVTM, CDR2 ANQGSEA. V was shortened by 1 base and J by 2 bases, with 6 bases between the two germline ends. Written as DNA, the CDR3 is TGCAGCGTTGAAGGGAGCACCTACGAGCAGTACTTC. Residues: CSVEGSTYEQYF.

The chain employs TRBV19 and TRBJ1-2; 9 nucleotides line up with TRBD1. CDR3 size: 14 residues. Trimming took 2 bases from V and 8 from J; bases not matched to a gene: 6. Germline V CDR1 and CDR2: LNHDA, SQIVND (reference sequence). CDR3 in amino acids: CASSIQGTGSGYTF. The DNA for the CDR3 is TGTGCCAGTAGTATACAGGGGACAGGGAGCGGCTACACCTTC.

Concerning this clone itself: Sequence at one end of the junction differs from germline and may be a read error. V and J are TRBV7-7 and TRBJ1-2; D unclear. This CDR3 has 15 amino acids. Looked up from germline, CDR1 is SSHAT and CDR2 is FNYEAQ (reference sequence). The CDR3 region has the DNA TGTGCTAGCAGCCGATCGGGGTCTACTAACTATGGCTACACCTTC. Encoded protein: CASSRSGSTNYGYTF.

The J gene is TRBJ2-2, the V gene TRBV11-2; 9 bases are shared with TRBD2. V was clipped by 4 bases and J by 7 bases; unmatched bases: 10. CDR1 is SGHAT, CDR2 FQNNGV, per germline. CDR3 length equals 16 residues. CDR3 sequence reads: CASSWLRGGGYGELFF. The CDR3 DNA sequence: TGTGCCAGCAGCTGGCTGCGCGGGGGGGGATACGGGGAGCTGTTTTTT.